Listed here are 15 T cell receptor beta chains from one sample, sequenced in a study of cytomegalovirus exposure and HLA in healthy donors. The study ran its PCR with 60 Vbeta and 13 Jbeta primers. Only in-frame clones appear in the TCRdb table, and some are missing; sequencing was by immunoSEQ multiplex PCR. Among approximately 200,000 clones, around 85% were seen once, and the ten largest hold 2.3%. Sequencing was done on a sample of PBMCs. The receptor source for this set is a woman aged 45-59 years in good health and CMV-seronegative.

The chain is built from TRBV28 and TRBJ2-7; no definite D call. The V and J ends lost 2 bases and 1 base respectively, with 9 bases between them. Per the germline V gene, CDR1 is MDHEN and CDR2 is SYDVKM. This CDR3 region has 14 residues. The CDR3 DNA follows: TGTGCCAGCAGTTTACGTGTTCCGTCCTACGAGCAGTACTTC. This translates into CASSLRVPSYEQYF.

CDR3 protein: CASRDRVNTEAFF. CDR3 nucleotides: TGTGCCAGCAGAGACAGGGTGAACACTGAAGCTTTCTTT. The chain is built from TRBV27 and TRBJ1-1; TRBD1 aligns across 7 bases. Germline-derived CDR1 and CDR2 are MNHEY and SMNVEV (reference sequence). V shed 6 bases and J 0 bases; nucleotides not matched to a gene: 1. CDR3 length: 13 residues.

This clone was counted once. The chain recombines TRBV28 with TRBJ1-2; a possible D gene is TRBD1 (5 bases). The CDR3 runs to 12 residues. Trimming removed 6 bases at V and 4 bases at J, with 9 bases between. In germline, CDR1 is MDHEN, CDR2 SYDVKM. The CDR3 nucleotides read TGTGCCAGCAGCGACAGCAGCTATGGCTACACCTTC. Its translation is CASSDSSYGYTF.

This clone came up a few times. CDR3 protein: CASSQATSYPVPYEQYF. CDR3 bases: TGCGCCAGCAGCCAAGCTACTTCCTACCCCGTGCCCTACGAGCAGTACTTC. The V gene is TRBV4-1, the J gene TRBJ2-7, with D unclear. V lost 1 base and J lost 2, with 18 bases in between. This CDR3 region has 17 residues. Per the germline V gene, CDR1 is MGHRA and CDR2 is YSYEKL.

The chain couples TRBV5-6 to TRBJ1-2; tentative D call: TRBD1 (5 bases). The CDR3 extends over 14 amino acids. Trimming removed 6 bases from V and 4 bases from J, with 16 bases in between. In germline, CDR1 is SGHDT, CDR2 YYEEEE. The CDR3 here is CASTPGGRRYGYTF. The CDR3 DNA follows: TGTGCCAGCACCCCGGGGGGGAGGCGCTATGGCTACACCTTC.

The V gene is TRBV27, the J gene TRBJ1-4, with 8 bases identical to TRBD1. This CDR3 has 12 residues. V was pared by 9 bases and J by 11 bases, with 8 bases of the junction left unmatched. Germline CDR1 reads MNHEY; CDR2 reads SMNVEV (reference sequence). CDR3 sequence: CASRIGTGKLFF. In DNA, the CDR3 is TGTGCCAGTCGGATTGGGACAGGTAAACTGTTTTTT.

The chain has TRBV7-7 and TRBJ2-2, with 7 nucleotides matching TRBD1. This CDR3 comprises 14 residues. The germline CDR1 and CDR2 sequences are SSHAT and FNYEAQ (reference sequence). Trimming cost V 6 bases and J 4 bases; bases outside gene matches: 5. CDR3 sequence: CASRPTGVTGELFF. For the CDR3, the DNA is TGTGCCAGCAGACCAACAGGGGTCACCGGGGAGCTGTTTTTT.

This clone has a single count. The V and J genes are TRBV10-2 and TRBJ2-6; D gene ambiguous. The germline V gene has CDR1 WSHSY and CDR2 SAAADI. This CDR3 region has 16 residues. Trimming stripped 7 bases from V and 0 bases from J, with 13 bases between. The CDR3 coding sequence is TGCGCCAGCACAACAGACCTTATCTCTGGGGCCAACGTCCTGACTTTC. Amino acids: CASTTDLISGANVLTF.

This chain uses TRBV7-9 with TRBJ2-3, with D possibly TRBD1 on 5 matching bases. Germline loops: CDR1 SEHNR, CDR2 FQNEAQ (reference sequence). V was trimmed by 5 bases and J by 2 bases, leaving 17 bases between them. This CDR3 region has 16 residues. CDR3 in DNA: TGTGCCAGCAGCCCCAGACAGTTTAGTGTCACAGATACGCAGTATTTT. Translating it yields CASSPRQFSVTDTQYF.

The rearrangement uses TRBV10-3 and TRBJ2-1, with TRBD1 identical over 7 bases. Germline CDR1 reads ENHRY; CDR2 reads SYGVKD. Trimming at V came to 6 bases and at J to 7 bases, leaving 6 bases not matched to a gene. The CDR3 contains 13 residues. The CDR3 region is CAIRGQALNEQFF. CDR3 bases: TGTGCCATCAGAGGACAGGCCTTGAATGAGCAGTTCTTC.

CDR3 coding DNA: TGTGCCAGCAGCTTACAGGGATTTGGGGACACCATATATTTT. Amino acid sequence: CASSLQGFGDTIYF. The chain couples TRBV5-5 to TRBJ1-3; TRBD1 might be the D (6 bases). V was trimmed by 2 bases and J by 8 bases, leaving 14 bases between them. Germline lookup yields CDR1 SGHKS and CDR2 YYEKEE (reference sequence). The CDR3 is made up of 14 amino acids.

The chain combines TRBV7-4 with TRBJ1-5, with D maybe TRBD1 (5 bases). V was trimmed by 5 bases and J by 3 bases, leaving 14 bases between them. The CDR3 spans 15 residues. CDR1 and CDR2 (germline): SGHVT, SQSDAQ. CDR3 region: CASSPVPGLNQPQHF. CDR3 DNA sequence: TGTGCCAGCAGCCCCGTCCCGGGACTCAATCAGCCCCAGCATTTT.

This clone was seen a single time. CDR3: CASSVGAERESYEQYF. In DNA form, the CDR3 reads TGTGCCAGCAGCGTAGGAGCCGAGCGGGAGTCCTACGAGCAGTACTTC. The chain has TRBV9 and TRBJ2-7; TRBD2 aligns across 8 bases. V was clipped by 0 bases and J by 1 base; unmatched bases: 6. The CDR3 runs to 16 residues. Germline loops: CDR1 SGDLS, CDR2 YYNGEE.

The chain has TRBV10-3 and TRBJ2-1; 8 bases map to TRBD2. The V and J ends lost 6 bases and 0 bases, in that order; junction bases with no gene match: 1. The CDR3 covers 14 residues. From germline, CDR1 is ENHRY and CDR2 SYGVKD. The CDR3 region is CAIRSGSSYNEQFF. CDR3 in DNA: TGTGCCATCAGGAGCGGGAGCTCCTACAATGAGCAGTTCTTC.

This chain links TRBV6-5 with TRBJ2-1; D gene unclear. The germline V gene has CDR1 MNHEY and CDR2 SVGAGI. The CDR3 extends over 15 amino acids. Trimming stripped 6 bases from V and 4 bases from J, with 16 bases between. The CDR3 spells CASRNGGTGYNEQFF. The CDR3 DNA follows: TGTGCCAGCAGAAATGGCGGCACTGGATACAATGAGCAGTTCTTC.